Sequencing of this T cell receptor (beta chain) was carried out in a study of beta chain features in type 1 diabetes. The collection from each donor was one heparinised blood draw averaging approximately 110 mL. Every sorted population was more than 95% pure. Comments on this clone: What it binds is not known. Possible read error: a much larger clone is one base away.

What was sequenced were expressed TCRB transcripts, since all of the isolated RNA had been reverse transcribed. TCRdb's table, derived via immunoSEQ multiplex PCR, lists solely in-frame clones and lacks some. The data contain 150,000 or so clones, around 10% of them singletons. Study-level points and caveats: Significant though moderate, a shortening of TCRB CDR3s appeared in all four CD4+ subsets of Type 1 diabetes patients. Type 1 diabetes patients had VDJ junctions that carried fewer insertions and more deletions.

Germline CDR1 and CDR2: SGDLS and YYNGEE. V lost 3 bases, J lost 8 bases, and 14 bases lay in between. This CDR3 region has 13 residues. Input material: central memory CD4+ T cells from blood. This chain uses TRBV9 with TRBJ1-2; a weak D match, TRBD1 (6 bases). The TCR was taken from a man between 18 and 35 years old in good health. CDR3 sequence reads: CASSGRLGGGYTF. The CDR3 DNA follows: TGTGCCAGCAGCGGCCGCCTCGGGGGCGGCTACACCTTC.